The 17 T cell receptor beta chains reported below all come from one sample, sequenced in a study of T cell responses to AZD1222 COVID-19 vaccine (dated by TCRdb to 2020 to 2023). The library was generated by the immunoSEQ multiplex PCR assay. As stored in TCRdb, this immuneACCESS dataset retains in-frame rearrangements with V and J assigned. A fraction of the clones does not appear; measured against another copy, unresolved V genes explain less than half of the discrepancy, and the remainder lacks a known reason. Present in this sample are about 60,000 clones, around 90% of which were seen just once. Approximately 6.3% of the sample rests with the top ten. Sample time point, as interpreted from the label and publication: about 28 days (+/-7) after the second vaccine dose. What this sample's treatment or condition label stands for: meningococcal conjugate vaccine given as trial control. The input for sequencing was peripheral blood, taken 28 days after the second dose of the MenACWY control vaccine. Receptors originate from an adult who received the MenACWY meningococcal vaccine as a control.

The CDR3 region is CAWRRQDSTDTQYF. The DNA for the CDR3 is TGTGCCTGGAGGAGACAGGATAGCACAGATACGCAGTATTTT. The rearrangement links TRBV30 to TRBJ2-3; the D gene is possibly TRBD1 (6 bases). V lost 3 bases and J 0 bases, leaving 10 bases between the germline ends. CDR3 length: 14 amino acids. Germline CDR1 reads GTSNPN; CDR2 reads SVGIG (reference sequence).

The chain combines TRBV5-1 with TRBJ2-5; D unclear. The CDR3 spans 15 residues. The V gene lost 0 bases and the J gene lost 2 bases, with 11 bases spanning the gap. The germline V gene encodes CDR1 SGHRS and CDR2 YFSETQ. This CDR3 is CASSLEVSSQETQYF. CDR3 bases: TGCGCCAGCAGCTTGGAGGTCTCTAGTCAAGAGACCCAGTACTTC.

This clone was seen more than once but under ten times. V gene TRBV19 combines with J gene TRBJ1-5, with no clear D. Trimming took 7 bases from V and 4 from J, leaving 14 bases between them. The germline V gene encodes CDR1 LNHDA and CDR2 SQIVND (reference sequence). The CDR3 spans 14 residues. The CDR3 loop reads CASNGRELNQPQHF. The CDR3 DNA reads TGTGCCAGTAACGGTCGAGAGCTAAATCAGCCCCAGCATTTT.

The chain is built from TRBV7-6 and TRBJ2-7, with D possibly matching TRBD2 (6 bases). V was pared by 6 bases and J by 6 bases, with 18 bases between. Germline-derived CDR1 and CDR2 are SGHVS and FNYEAQ. This CDR3 contains 14 residues. CDR3 loop: CASSRERDSAEQYF. CDR3 sequence (DNA): TGTGCCAGCAGTCGGGAGAGGGATTCCGCCGAGCAGTACTTC.

CDR3: CASSVDRVGEKLFF. The CDR3 nucleotides are TGTGCCAGCAGTGTGGACAGAGTAGGGGAAAAACTGTTTTTT. The rearrangement joins TRBV2 to TRBJ1-4; tentatively, D is TRBD1 (6 bases). The CDR3 covers 14 residues. Germline V gene data show CDR1 as SNHLY and CDR2 as FYNNEI. Between the trimmed V and J ends, which lost 4 bases and 8 bases, there was a span of 14 bases.

The CDR3 protein is CASSLGNTGELFF. The CDR3, as DNA: TGTGCCAGCAGCTTGGGAAACACCGGGGAGCTGTTTTTT. The chain recombines TRBV5-4 with TRBJ2-2; D is ambiguous. CDR3 length: 13 amino acids. V was cut by 0 bases and J by 2 bases, with 2 bases left in between. Germline values: CDR1 SGHNT, CDR2 YYREEE (reference sequence).

Written as DNA, the CDR3 is TGTGCCACCAGCAGAGATCTTCTAGCGAGCAGCACAGATACGCAGTATTTT. Its protein product is CATSRDLLASSTDTQYF. The V and J genes are TRBV15 and TRBJ2-3; weak D call: TRBD2 (6 bases). This CDR3 is 17 amino acids long. V lost 0 bases and J 0 bases, leaving 13 bases between the germline ends. In germline, CDR1 is LNHNV, CDR2 YYDKDF (reference sequence).

The V and J genes are TRBV19 and TRBJ2-1; 8 nucleotides agree with TRBD2. Germline V gene lookup returns CDR1 LNHDA and CDR2 SQIVND (reference sequence). V gave up 4 bases and J gave up 5 bases; unmatched junction bases: 7. The CDR3 sequence is 15 residues long. The CDR3 is CASSTNSGINNEQFF. The CDR3 coding sequence is TGTGCCAGTAGTACAAATAGCGGGATAAACAATGAGCAGTTCTTC.

The chain recombines TRBV19 with TRBJ1-5; weak D call: TRBD1 (5 bases). CDR3 length equals 18 residues. Germline lookup yields CDR1 LNHDA and CDR2 SQIVND (reference sequence). Trimming pared 4 bases from V and 4 bases from J, leaving 23 bases between. The CDR3: CASSKTPQGIPRNQPQHF. For the CDR3, the DNA is TGTGCCAGTAGTAAAACCCCGCAGGGTATCCCGCGGAATCAGCCCCAGCATTTT.

The chain employs TRBV18 and TRBJ2-1; D might be TRBD2 (7 bases). Trimming pared 0 bases from V and 7 bases from J, leaving 16 bases between. In germline, CDR1 is KGHSH, CDR2 LQKENI. CDR3 size: 16 residues. In nucleotides, the CDR3 is TGTGCCAGCTCACCACCGGGGGGGCGCGTGATAAATGAGCAGTTCTTC. Amino acids: CASSPPGGRVINEQFF.

The J gene is TRBJ1-5, the V gene TRBV19; D is possibly TRBD1 (6 bases). The germline CDR1 and CDR2 sequences are LNHDA and SQIVND (reference sequence). The CDR3 extends over 15 amino acids. Between the trimmed V and J ends, which lost 8 bases and 4 bases, there was a span of 18 bases. DNA for the CDR3: TGTGCCAGTTCTATCGGGCCAGGGGATAATCAGCCCCAGCATTTT. This encodes CASSIGPGDNQPQHF.

The chain uses TRBV6-2 or TRBV6-3 and TRBJ1-5; D call uncertain. Germline V gene data show CDR1 as MNHEY and CDR2 as SVGEGT. V was shortened by 7 bases and J by 0 bases, with 7 bases between the two germline ends. This CDR3 has 13 amino acids. The CDR3 is CASNPYSNQPQHF. The DNA of the CDR3 is TGTGCCAGCAACCCATATAGCAATCAGCCCCAGCATTTT.

The J gene is TRBJ1-1, the V gene TRBV12-3 or TRBV12-4, with a tentative D call TRBD1 (5 bases). The V end lost 7 bases, the J end lost 7 bases, and 16 bases lay between the germline ends. CDR3 length: 13 amino acids. Written as DNA, the CDR3 is TGTGCCAGCACCCCCGCCGGGGGGAGTGAAGCTTTCTTT. Translated: CASTPAGGSEAFF.

The V call is TRBV11-2, the J call TRBJ2-1; D is possibly TRBD1 (5 bases). V gave up 0 bases and J gave up 9 bases, with 12 bases separating them. The CDR3 loop spans 14 amino acids. The germline V gene encodes CDR1 SGHAT and CDR2 FQNNGV. CDR3 loop: CASSLERGLSEQFF. Written as DNA, the CDR3 is TGTGCCAGCAGCTTAGAAAGGGGATTGAGTGAGCAGTTCTTC.

The J gene is TRBJ2-1, the V gene TRBV6-6; 12 positions agree with TRBD2. Germline loops: CDR1 MNHNY, CDR2 SVGAGI (reference sequence). J gave up 14 bases and V 8 bases, and 7 bases lay outside the gene matches. The CDR3 extends over 12 amino acids. The DNA for the CDR3 is TGTGCCAGCGCGTCTAGCGGGAGGGCCAAGTTCTTC. It translates to CASASSGRAKFF.

V is TRBV7-9 and J is TRBJ2-1; 10 nucleotides align to TRBD2. The junction had 8 bases not matched to a gene; V was cut back by 2 bases and J by 7 bases. This CDR3 spans 16 amino acids. In germline, CDR1 is SEHNR, CDR2 FQNEAQ (reference sequence). This CDR3 is CASSLNQGLARNEQFF. For the CDR3, the DNA is TGTGCCAGCAGCTTAAACCAGGGACTAGCGAGGAATGAGCAGTTCTTC.

By frequency in the sample, this clone is medium-sized. This rearrangement joins TRBV6-5 to TRBJ1-4; TRBD1 aligns across 9 bases. The germline gives CDR1 MNHEY, CDR2 SVGAGI. Unmatched junction bases numbered 7, after V lost 3 bases and J lost 8 bases. CDR3 length equals 15 residues. CDR3 nucleotides: TGTGCCAGCAGTTATCGGGACAGGGAGTCCGAAAAACTGTTTTTT. Translation gives CASSYRDRESEKLFF.